This entry describes one T cell receptor beta chain. The antigen it binds to is not known. Qualities for individual bases were not recorded, and no much larger clone is one base off. Sequences LGHNT (CDR1) and FRNRAP (CDR2) are obtained from the germline V gene. The cysteine opens and the phenylalanine closes a CDR3 of 15 amino acids. The only DNA kept is the CDR3, 45 bases in frame from the first base. Clipping removes 5 bases from V and 3 bases from J, with 6 as the unmatched junction base count. The entry originates in a study of blood T cell repertoires in COVID-19 (dated by TCRdb to 2020 to 2021). Describing the broader study: The collaborator samples originated in the United States, Italy and Spain and spanned the acute and convalescent phases of COVID-19. Subjects who had been exposed to COVID-19, were actively infected with it, or had recovered from it provided the deeply sampled blood TCRbeta repertoires that made up the dataset. Where available, HLA class I and class II types were taken from metadata supplied by the sample provider and were not determined by assay-based typing. The material from the prospective study consisted of cDNA or gDNA derived from T cells, B-cell-depleted T cells, or PBMCs. A freely available public database, intended as a resource for researchers studying the immune response to SARS-CoV-2, is where the repertoires were released. Samples were obtained from the ongoing ImmuneRACE study (first 160 participants) and from about 1,300 subjects provided by 6 global collaborators. A de-identified subject ID, COVID-19 status, age in years and sex were almost always included in the sample metadata.

Collaborating institutions collected whole blood in K2EDTA tubes following their own protocols. Collaborator samples were shipped for TCRbeta analysis as frozen whole blood, isolated PBMCs, or DNA extracted from either sample type. TCRbeta CDR3 regions were amplified from genomic DNA using the immunoSEQ Assay, a bias-controlled multiplex PCR. In the original analysis: The number of nucleated cells in each sample was estimated by amplification of reference gene primers within the assay. To quantify the absolute abundance of each unique TCRbeta CDR3 rearrangement, sequence reads were collapsed and filtered. Productive Simpson clonality was computed per sample as the square root of Simpson's diversity index over productive rearrangements. In its TCRdb copy, this immuneACCESS table keeps in-frame sequences only and misses some clones. Where compared with another copy, unresolved V genes explain less than half of these, and the others have no known cause. V and J calls and clone size are given by that table; D and trimming were obtained from the DNA. Across this sample there are tens of thousands of clones, with roughly 83% seen only once. Around 24% of the sample belongs to the ten largest clones.

Overall study outcomes, separate from this receptor: Clinical and demographic metadata were provided uncurated, with the amount varying by source and participant.

Here the chain combines TRBV12-5 and TRBJ1-5, and 8 bases in between align with TRBD1. The clonotype was recovered from an elderly woman with acute or convalescent COVID-19. Material for sequencing was peripheral blood. The CDR3 loop reads CASGPGTGYNQPQHF. The bases read TGTGCTAGTGGTCCCGGGACAGGATACAATCAGCCCCAGCATTTT. Beyond the CDR3, the reference TRBV12-5 and TRBJ1-5 genes provide the residues; the full variable domain reads: DARVTQTPRHKVTEMGQEVTMRCQPILGHNTVFWYRQTMMQGLELLAYFRNRAPLDDSGMPKDRFSAEMPDATLATLKIQPSEPRDSAVYFCASGPGTGYNQPQHFGDGTRLSIL.